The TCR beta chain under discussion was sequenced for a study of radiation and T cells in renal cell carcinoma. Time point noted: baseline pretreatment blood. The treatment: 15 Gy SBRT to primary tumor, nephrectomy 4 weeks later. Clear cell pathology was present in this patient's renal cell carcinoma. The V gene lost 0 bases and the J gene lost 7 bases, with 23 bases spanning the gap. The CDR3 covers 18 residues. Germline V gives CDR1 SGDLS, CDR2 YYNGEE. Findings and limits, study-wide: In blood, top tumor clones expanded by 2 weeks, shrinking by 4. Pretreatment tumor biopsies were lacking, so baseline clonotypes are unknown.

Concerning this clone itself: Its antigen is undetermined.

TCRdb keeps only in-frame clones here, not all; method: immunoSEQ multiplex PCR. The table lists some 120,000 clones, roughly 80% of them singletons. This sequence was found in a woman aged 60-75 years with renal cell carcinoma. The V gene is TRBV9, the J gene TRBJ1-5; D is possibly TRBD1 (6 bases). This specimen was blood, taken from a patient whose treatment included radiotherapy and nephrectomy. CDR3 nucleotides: TGTGCCAGCAGCGTAGTCCAGGGTAGGGGGGAGCCATACCAGCCCCAGCATTTT. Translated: CASSVVQGRGEPYQPQHF.